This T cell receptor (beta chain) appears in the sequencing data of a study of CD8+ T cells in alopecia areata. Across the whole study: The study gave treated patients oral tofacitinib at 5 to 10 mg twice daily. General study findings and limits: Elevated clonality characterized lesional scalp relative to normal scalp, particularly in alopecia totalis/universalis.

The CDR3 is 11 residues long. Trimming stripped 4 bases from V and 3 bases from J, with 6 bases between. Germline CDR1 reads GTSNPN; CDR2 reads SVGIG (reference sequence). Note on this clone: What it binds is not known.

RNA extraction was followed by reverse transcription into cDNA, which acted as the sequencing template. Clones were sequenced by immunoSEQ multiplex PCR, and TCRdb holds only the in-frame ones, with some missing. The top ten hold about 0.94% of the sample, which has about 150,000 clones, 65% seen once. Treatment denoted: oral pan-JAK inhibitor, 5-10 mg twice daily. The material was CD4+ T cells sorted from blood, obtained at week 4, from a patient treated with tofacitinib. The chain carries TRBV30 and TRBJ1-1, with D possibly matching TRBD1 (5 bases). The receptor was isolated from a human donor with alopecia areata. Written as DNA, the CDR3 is TGTGCCTGGATGGGGGACACTGAAGCTTTCTTT. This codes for CAWMGDTEAFF.